The following is a T cell receptor (beta chain) sequence with its context. Its specificity is unknown. This specimen comes from a study of CXCR3-negative and CXCR3-positive naive CD8 T cells. Study findings and constraints: Similar TRBV-TRBJ usage characterized naive CXCR3-negative and CXCR3-positive cells; memory cells differed. Against CXCR3-negative naive cells, CXCR3-positive naive cells showed more hydrophobic TRB CDR3s.

UMI-labeled TRB cDNA libraries were prepared by 5' RACE. TCRdb re-analyzed the 5' RACE reads; it lists each CDR3 protein once, without DNA. Its clone listing holds some 150,000 distinct CDR3 sequences. The length of the CDR3 is 15 residues. CDR1 is MDHEN and CDR2 is SYDVKM in the germline V gene. The chain is built from TRBV28 and TRBJ2-7; absent DNA, TCRdb's TRBD2 call cannot be checked. Source material: naive CXCR3+ CD8+ T cells from blood. Subset specified: CD45RO-CCR7+CD27+CD95- naive CD8+ T cells expressing CXCR3 (TNR3+). The receptor comes from a human donor in good health. Some clones in this sample may be carry-over from other donors' samples. The CDR3 sequence is CASSLVSGGVYEQYF.